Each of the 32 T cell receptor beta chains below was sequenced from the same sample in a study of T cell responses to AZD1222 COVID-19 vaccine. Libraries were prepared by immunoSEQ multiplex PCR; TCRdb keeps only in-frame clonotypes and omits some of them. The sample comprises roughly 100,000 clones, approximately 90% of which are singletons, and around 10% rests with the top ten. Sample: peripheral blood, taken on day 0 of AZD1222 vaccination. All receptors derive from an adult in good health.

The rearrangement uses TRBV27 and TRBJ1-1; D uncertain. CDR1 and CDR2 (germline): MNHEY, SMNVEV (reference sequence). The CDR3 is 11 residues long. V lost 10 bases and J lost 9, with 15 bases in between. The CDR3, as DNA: TGTGCCACCTACTTTAAGCTACAAGCTTTCTTT. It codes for CATYFKLQAFF.

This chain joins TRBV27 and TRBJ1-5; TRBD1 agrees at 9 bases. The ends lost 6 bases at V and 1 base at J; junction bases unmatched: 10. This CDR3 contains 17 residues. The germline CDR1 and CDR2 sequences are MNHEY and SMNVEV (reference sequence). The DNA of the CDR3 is TGTGCCAGCAGCCAGGGGGACAGGGTCCGGAGCAATCAGCCCCAGCATTTT. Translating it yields CASSQGDRVRSNQPQHF.

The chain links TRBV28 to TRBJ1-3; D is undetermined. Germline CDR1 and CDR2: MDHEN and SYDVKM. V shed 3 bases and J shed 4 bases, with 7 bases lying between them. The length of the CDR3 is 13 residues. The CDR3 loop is CASSLLQGNTIYF. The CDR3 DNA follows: TGTGCCAGCAGTTTGCTACAAGGAAACACCATATATTTT.

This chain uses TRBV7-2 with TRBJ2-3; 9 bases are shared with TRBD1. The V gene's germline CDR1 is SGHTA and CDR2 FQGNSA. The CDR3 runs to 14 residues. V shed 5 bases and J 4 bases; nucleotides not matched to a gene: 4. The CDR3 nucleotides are TGTGCCAGCAGCGCACAGGGGGCGGCAGATACGCAGTATTTT. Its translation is CASSAQGAADTQYF.

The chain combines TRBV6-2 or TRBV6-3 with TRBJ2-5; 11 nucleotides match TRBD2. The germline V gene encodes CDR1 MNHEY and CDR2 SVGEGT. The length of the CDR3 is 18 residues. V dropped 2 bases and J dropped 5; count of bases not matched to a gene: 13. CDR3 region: CASSYGGTSGPSRETQYF. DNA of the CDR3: TGTGCCAGCAGTTACGGGGGGACTAGCGGCCCCTCCAGGGAGACCCAGTACTTC.

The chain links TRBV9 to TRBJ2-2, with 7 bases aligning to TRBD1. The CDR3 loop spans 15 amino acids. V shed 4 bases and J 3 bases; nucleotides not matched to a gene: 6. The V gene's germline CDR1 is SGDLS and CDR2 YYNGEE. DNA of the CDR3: TGTGCCAGCAGCCTCAGGGACAGCCACACCGGGGAGCTGTTTTTT. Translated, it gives CASSLRDSHTGELFF.

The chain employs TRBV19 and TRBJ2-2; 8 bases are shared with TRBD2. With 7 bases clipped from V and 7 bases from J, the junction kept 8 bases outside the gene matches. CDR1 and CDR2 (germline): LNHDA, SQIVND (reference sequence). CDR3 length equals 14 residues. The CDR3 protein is CASIPSGGYGELFF. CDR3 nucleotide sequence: TGTGCCAGTATCCCCTCGGGAGGGTACGGGGAGCTGTTTTTT.

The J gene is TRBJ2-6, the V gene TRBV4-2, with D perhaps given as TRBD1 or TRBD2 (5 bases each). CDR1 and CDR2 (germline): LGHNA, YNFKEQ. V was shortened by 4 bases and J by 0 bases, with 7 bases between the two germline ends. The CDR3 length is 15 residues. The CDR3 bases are TGTGCCAGCAGCCCTGGGACCTCTGGGGCCAACGTCCTGACTTTC. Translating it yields CASSPGTSGANVLTF.

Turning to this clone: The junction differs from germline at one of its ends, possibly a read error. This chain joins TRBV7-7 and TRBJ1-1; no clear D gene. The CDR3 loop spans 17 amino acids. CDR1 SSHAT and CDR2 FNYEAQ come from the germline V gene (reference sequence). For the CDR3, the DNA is TGTGCTAGCAGCCTACTCCTCGGGGTAGCGGGGAGCACTGAAGCTTTCTTT. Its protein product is CASSLLLGVAGSTEAFF.

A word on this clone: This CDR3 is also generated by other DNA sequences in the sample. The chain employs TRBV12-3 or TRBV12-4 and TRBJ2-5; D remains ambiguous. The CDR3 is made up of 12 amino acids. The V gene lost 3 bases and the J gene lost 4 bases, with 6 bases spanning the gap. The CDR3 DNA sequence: TGTGCCAGCAGTTTTGGCCCAGAGACCCAGTACTTC. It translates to CASSFGPETQYF.

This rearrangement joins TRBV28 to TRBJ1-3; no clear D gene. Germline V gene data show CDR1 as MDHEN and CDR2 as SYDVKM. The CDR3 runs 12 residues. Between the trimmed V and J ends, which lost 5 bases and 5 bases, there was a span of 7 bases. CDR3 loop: CASSPRRNTIYF. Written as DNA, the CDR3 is TGTGCCAGCAGTCCCCGGAGAAACACCATATATTTT.

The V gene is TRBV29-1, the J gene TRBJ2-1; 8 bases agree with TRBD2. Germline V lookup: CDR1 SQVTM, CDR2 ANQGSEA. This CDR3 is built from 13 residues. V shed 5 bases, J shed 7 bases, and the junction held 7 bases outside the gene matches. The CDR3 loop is CSVMGLVRNEQFF. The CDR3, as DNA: TGCAGCGTTATGGGACTAGTCCGGAATGAGCAGTTCTTC.

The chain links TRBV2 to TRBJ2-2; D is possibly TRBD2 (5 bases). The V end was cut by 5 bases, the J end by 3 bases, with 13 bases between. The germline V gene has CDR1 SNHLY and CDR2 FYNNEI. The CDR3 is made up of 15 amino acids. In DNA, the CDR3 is TGTGCCAGCAGTTTCGGAGGCGGGTACACCGGGGAGCTGTTTTTT. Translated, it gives CASSFGGGYTGELFF.

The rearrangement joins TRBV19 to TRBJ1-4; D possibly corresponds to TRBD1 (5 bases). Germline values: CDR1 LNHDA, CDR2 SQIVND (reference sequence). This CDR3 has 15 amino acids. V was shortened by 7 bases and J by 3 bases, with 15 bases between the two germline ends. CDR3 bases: TGTGCCAGTACAGGCAGGGTTTCGGCTAATGAAAAACTGTTTTTT. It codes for CASTGRVSANEKLFF.

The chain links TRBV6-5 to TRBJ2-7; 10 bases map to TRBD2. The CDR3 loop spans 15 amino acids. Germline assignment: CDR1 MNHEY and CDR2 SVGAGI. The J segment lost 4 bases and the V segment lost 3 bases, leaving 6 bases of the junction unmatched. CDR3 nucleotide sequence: TGTGCCAGCAGTTATGGTACTAGCGGGACATACGAGCAGTACTTC. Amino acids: CASSYGTSGTYEQYF.

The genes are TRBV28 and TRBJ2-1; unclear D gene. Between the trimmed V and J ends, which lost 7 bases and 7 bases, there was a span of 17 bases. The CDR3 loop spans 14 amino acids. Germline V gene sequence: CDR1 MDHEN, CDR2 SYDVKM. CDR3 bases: TGTGCCAGCACCAATTCACACGGATTGAATGAGCAGTTCTTC. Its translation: CASTNSHGLNEQFF. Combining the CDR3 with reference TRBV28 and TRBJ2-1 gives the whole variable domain DVKVTQSSRYLVKRTGEKVFLECVQDMDHENMFWYRQDPGLGLRLIYFSYDVKMKEKGDIPEGYSVSREKKERFSLILESASTNQTSMYLCASTNSHGLNEQFFGPGTRLTVL.

The CDR3 sequence: CASSQAGLLDGYTF. CDR3 in DNA: TGTGCCAGCAGCCAAGCTGGCCTTTTGGATGGCTACACCTTC. The gene calls are TRBV14 and TRBJ1-2; D not resolved. From germline, CDR1 is SGHDN and CDR2 FVKESK. The V gene lost 1 base and the J gene lost 6 bases, with 12 bases spanning the gap. The CDR3 sequence is 14 residues long.

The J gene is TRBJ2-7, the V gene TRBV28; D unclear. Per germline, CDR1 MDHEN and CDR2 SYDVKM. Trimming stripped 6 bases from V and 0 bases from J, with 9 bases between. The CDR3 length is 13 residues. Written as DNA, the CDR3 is TGTGCCAGCAGACCCCCGGGCTCCTACGAGCAGTACTTC. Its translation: CASRPPGSYEQYF. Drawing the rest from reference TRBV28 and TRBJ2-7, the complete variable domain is DVKVTQSSRYLVKRTGEKVFLECVQDMDHENMFWYRQDPGLGLRLIYFSYDVKMKEKGDIPEGYSVSREKKERFSLILESASTNQTSMYLCASRPPGSYEQYFGPGTRLTVT.

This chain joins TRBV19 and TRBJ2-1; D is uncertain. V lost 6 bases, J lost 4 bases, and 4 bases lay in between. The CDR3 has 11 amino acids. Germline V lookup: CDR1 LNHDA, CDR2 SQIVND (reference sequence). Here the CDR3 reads CASSVYNEQFF. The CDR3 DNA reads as TGTGCCAGTAGCGTATACAATGAGCAGTTCTTC.

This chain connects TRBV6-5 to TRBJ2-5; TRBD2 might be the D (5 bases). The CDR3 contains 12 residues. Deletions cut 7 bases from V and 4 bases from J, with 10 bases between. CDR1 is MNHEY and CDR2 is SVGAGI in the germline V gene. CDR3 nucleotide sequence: TGTGCCAGCAAGGGCGCGGGAGAGACCCAGTACTTC. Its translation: CASKGAGETQYF.

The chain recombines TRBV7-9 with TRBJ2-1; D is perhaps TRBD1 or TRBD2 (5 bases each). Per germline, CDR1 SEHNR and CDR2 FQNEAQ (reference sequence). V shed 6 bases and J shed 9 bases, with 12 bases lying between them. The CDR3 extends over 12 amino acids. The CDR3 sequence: CASRNMGTEQFF. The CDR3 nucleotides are TGTGCCAGCAGAAATATGGGGACTGAGCAGTTCTTC.

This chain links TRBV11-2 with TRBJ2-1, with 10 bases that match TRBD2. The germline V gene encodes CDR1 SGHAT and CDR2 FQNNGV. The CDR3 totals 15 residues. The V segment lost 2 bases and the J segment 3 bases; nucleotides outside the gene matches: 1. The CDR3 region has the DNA TGTGCCAGCAGCTTACTAGCGGGAGTCTACAATGAGCAGTTCTTC. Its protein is CASSLLAGVYNEQFF.

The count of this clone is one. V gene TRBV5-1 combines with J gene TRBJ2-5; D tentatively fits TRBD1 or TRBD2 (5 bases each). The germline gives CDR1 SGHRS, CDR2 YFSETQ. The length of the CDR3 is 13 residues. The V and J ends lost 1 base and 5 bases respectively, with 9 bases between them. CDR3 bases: TGCGCCAGCAGCTTGCTGGGGGTGGAGACCCAGTACTTC. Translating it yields CASSLLGVETQYF.

CDR3 nucleotide sequence: TGCGCCAGCAGTCAATCGAGGTTTCGGCCAGTCCAAGAGACCCAGTACTTC. It specifies CASSQSRFRPVQETQYF. The chain joins TRBV23-1 to TRBJ2-5; D not resolved. TRBV23-1 is placed among ORFs of uncertain function. The CDR3 spans 17 residues. V was clipped by 0 bases and J by 1 base, with 15 bases between them.

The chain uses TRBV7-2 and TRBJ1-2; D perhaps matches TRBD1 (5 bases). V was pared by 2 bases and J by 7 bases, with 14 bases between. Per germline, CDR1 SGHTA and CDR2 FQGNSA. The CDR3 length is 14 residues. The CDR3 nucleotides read TGTGCCAGCAGCTTACTGGACAAGGATGGTGGCTACACCTTC. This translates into CASSLLDKDGGYTF.

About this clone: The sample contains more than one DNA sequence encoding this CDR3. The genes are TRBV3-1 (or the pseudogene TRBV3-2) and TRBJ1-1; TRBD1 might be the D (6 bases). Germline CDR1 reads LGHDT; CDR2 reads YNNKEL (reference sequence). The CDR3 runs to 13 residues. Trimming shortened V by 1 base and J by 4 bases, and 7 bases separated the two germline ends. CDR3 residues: CASSQVRGTEAFF. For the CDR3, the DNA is TGTGCCAGCAGCCAAGTCAGGGGCACTGAAGCTTTCTTT.

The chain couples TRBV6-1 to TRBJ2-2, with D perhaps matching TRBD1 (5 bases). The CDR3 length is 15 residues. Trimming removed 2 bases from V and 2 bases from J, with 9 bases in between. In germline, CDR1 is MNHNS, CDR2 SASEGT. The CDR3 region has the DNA TGTGCCAGCAGTGAACCAGGGCTTAACACCGGGGAGCTGTTTTTT. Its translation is CASSEPGLNTGELFF.

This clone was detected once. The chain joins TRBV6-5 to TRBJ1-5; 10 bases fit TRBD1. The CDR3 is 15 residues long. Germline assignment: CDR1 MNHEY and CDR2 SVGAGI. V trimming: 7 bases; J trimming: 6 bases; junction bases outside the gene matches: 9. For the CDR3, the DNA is TGTGCCAGCAACGTTGGGACAGGGGCAGGTCAGCCCCAGCATTTT. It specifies CASNVGTGAGQPQHF.

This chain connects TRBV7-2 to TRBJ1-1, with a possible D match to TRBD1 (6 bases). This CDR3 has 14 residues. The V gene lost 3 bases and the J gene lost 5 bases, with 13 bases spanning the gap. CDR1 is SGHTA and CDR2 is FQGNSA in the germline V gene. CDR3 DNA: TGTGCCAGCAGCTTCTACAGGGAAGGGACTGAAGCTTTCTTT. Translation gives CASSFYREGTEAFF.

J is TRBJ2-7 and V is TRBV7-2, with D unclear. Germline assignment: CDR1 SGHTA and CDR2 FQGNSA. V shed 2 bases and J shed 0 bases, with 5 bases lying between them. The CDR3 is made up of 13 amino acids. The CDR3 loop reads CASSLSDSYEQYF. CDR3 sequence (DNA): TGTGCCAGCAGCTTAAGCGACTCCTACGAGCAGTACTTC.

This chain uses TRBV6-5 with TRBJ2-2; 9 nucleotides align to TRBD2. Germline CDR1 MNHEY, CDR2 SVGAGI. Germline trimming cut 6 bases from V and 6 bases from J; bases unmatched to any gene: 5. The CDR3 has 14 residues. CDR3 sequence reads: CASRGSGSSGELFF. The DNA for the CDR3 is TGTGCCAGCAGGGGTAGCGGGAGCTCCGGGGAGCTGTTTTTT.

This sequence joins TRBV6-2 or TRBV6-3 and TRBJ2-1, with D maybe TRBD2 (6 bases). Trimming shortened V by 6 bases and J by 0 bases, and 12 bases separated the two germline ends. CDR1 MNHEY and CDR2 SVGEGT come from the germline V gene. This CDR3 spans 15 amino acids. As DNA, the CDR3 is TGTGCCAGCAGCCTCCTAGCGAGCTCCTACAATGAGCAGTTCTTC. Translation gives CASSLLASSYNEQFF.